This is a list of T cell receptor beta chains from one sample in a study of chronic HIV infection and antiretroviral therapy. TCRdb re-derived calls from the 5' RACE reads in MiXCR, one entry per CDR3 protein. The table lists 39,000 or so distinct CDR3 sequences, about 8.9% of them singletons. The sequenced material came from peripheral blood. The receptors shown here come from an adult who had HIV and had not received antiretroviral therapy, or was an uninfected healthy control (not recorded which). CDR3s include the opening cysteine and the closing phenylalanine or tryptophan. The D gene is left open where the match is weak. Clone size appears in some rows only: once, few, many, or a class for an expanded clone.

D gene: NA; V gene: TRBV12-3/TRBV12-4; J gene: TRBJ2-3; clone size: NA; CDR3 protein: CASSRSYTADTQYF; CDR3 DNA: TGTGCCAGCAGCCGCTCCTATACAGCAGATACGCAGTATTTT
D gene: TRBD2; V gene: TRBV2; J gene: TRBJ2-3; clone size: many; CDR3 protein: CASSMSGMNTDTQYF; CDR3 DNA: TGTGCCAGCAGTATGAGCGGGATGAACACAGATACGCAGTATTTT
D gene: TRBD1; V gene: TRBV28; J gene: TRBJ2-3; clone size: NA; CDR3 protein: CASRRSTGGGETQYF; CDR3 DNA: TGTGCCAGCAGACGATCGACAGGGGGAGGGGAGACGCAGTATTTT
D gene: NA; V gene: TRBV7-2; J gene: TRBJ1-1; clone size: NA; CDR3 protein: CASSLEAGFLNTEAFF; CDR3 DNA: TGTGCCAGCAGCTTAGAGGCAGGGTTTCTGAACACTGAAGCTTTCTTT
D gene: TRBD2; V gene: TRBV29-1; J gene: TRBJ2-1; clone size: many; CDR3 protein: CSVLAEVYNEQFF; CDR3 DNA: TGCAGCGTTCTAGCGGAAGTATACAATGAGCAGTTCTTC
D gene: NA; V gene: TRBV28; J gene: TRBJ2-7; clone size: few; CDR3 protein: CASRRGGAVDEQYF; CDR3 DNA: TGTGCCAGCAGAAGAGGGGGGGCCGTCGACGAGCAGTACTTC
D gene: NA; V gene: TRBV10-3; J gene: TRBJ1-2; clone size: few; CDR3 protein: CAISQLQQGSGYTF; CDR3 DNA: TGTGCCATCAGCCAACTACAACAGGGTAGCGGCTACACCTTC
D gene: TRBD2; V gene: TRBV12-3/TRBV12-4; J gene: TRBJ2-3; clone size: few; CDR3 protein: CASTSWGGSGTDTQYF; CDR3 DNA: TGTGCCAGCACTTCCTGGGGAGGGTCGGGGACAGATACGCAGTATTTT
D gene: NA; V gene: TRBV20-1; J gene: TRBJ2-5; clone size: few; CDR3 protein: CSARGVAWQETQYF; CDR3 DNA: TGCAGTGCTAGAGGCGTAGCTTGGCAAGAGACCCAGTACTTC
D gene: NA; V gene: TRBV6-2/TRBV6-3; J gene: TRBJ1-2; clone size: NA; CDR3 protein: CASRDTYYGYTF; CDR3 DNA: TGTGCCAGCAGAGACACCTACTATGGCTACACCTTC
D gene: NA; V gene: TRBV5-1; J gene: TRBJ1-6; clone size: few; CDR3 protein: CASSVGQDNSPLHF; CDR3 DNA: TGCGCCAGCAGCGTGGGACAAGATAATTCACCCCTCCACTTT
D gene: NA; V gene: TRBV5-6; J gene: TRBJ2-3; clone size: NA; CDR3 protein: CASSLRGAGTDTQYF; CDR3 DNA: TGTGCCAGCAGCTTGAGGGGCGCCGGGACAGATACGCAGTATTTT
D gene: NA; V gene: TRBV28; J gene: TRBJ1-6; clone size: many; CDR3 protein: CASRTPRGSSYNSPLHF; CDR3 DNA: TGTGCCAGCCGGACTCCTCGGGGGAGCTCCTATAATTCACCCCTCCACTTT
D gene: NA; V gene: TRBV4-1; J gene: TRBJ1-2; clone size: few; CDR3 protein: CASSQDAQGYGYTF; CDR3 DNA: TGCGCCAGCAGCCAAGACGCGCAGGGATATGGCTACACCTTC
D gene: TRBD1; V gene: TRBV20-1; J gene: TRBJ2-7; clone size: many; CDR3 protein: CSARDSDRGLYEQYF; CDR3 DNA: TGCAGTGCTAGAGACTCCGACAGGGGGCTCTACGAGCAGTACTTC
D gene: NA; V gene: TRBV29-1; J gene: TRBJ2-1; clone size: NA; CDR3 protein: CSVDLGAYNEQFF; CDR3 DNA: TGCAGCGTTGATCTGGGTGCCTACAATGAGCAGTTCTTC
D gene: NA; V gene: TRBV29-1; J gene: TRBJ2-1; clone size: many; CDR3 protein: CSVVGRGGEQFF; CDR3 DNA: TGCAGCGTTGTTGGGAGAGGTGGTGAGCAGTTCTTC
D gene: TRBD1; V gene: TRBV12-3/TRBV12-4; J gene: TRBJ2-3; clone size: many; CDR3 protein: CASSNRGIFTDTQYF; CDR3 DNA: TGTGCCAGCAGCAACAGGGGTATTTTTACAGATACGCAGTATTTT
D gene: NA; V gene: TRBV12-3/TRBV12-4; J gene: TRBJ1-1; clone size: NA; CDR3 protein: CASSLFQETNTEAFF; CDR3 DNA: TGTGCCAGCAGTTTATTTCAGGAGACGAACACTGAAGCTTTCTTT
D gene: NA; V gene: TRBV29-1; J gene: TRBJ2-3; clone size: few; CDR3 protein: CSVAEGATTDTQYF; CDR3 DNA: TGCAGCGTTGCGGAGGGGGCCACCACAGATACGCAGTATTTT
D gene: NA; V gene: TRBV20-1; J gene: TRBJ2-1; clone size: few; CDR3 protein: CSATKGGFDNNEQFF; CDR3 DNA: TGCAGTGCTACCAAGGGAGGTTTTGACAACAATGAGCAGTTCTTC
D gene: NA; V gene: TRBV7-7; J gene: TRBJ2-5; clone size: few; CDR3 protein: CASSSGPQETQYF; CDR3 DNA: TGTGCTAGCAGCTCCGGGCCACAAGAGACCCAGTACTTC
D gene: TRBD1; V gene: TRBV2; J gene: TRBJ1-4; clone size: NA; CDR3 protein: CASSVQGAGEKLFF; CDR3 DNA: TGTGCCAGCAGTGTTCAGGGGGCCGGCGAAAAACTGTTTTTT
D gene: TRBD1; V gene: TRBV27; J gene: TRBJ1-5; clone size: few; CDR3 protein: CASSLTGRDQPQHF; CDR3 DNA: TGTGCCAGCAGCTTGACAGGGAGAGATCAGCCCCAGCATTTT
D gene: NA; V gene: TRBV28; J gene: TRBJ1-2; clone size: NA; CDR3 protein: CASSLASNYGYTF; CDR3 DNA: TGTGCCAGCAGTTTAGCTTCTAACTATGGCTACACCTTC
D gene: NA; V gene: TRBV18; J gene: TRBJ1-2; clone size: NA; CDR3 protein: CASSPRVEDSYGYTF; CDR3 DNA: TGTGCCAGCTCACCACGTGTAGAGGACAGCTATGGCTACACCTTC
D gene: TRBD1; V gene: TRBV5-1; J gene: TRBJ1-1; clone size: few; CDR3 protein: CASTTTGQGATEAFF; CDR3 DNA: TGCGCCAGCACCACGACAGGACAGGGGGCCACTGAAGCTTTCTTT
D gene: TRBD1; V gene: TRBV7-9; J gene: TRBJ2-3; clone size: few; CDR3 protein: CASRPRTGSTDTQYF; CDR3 DNA: TGTGCCAGCAGACCGAGGACAGGTAGCACAGATACGCAGTATTTT
D gene: NA; V gene: TRBV29-1; J gene: TRBJ2-7; clone size: many; CDR3 protein: CSVAGGDRGFSHEQYF; CDR3 DNA: TGCAGCGTGGCCGGGGGTGATAGGGGTTTTTCCCACGAGCAGTACTTC
D gene: NA; V gene: TRBV10-1; J gene: TRBJ2-7; clone size: many; CDR3 protein: CASLIGVKARDNSYEQYF; CDR3 DNA: TGCGCCAGCCTTATAGGGGTTAAAGCAAGGGACAACTCCTACGAGCAGTACTTC
D gene: NA; V gene: TRBV15; J gene: TRBJ2-1; clone size: NA; CDR3 protein: CATSTPSSYNEQFF; CDR3 DNA: TGTGCCACCAGCACCCCCAGCTCCTACAATGAGCAGTTCTTC
D gene: NA; V gene: TRBV11-2; J gene: TRBJ2-5; clone size: few; CDR3 protein: CASSLRGNWETQYF; CDR3 DNA: TGTGCCAGCAGCTTGCGGGGAAATTGGGAGACCCAGTACTTC
D gene: TRBD2; V gene: TRBV13; J gene: TRBJ2-3; clone size: NA; CDR3 protein: CASSYGLAGDTQYF; CDR3 DNA: TGTGCCAGCAGCTATGGACTAGCCGGAGATACGCAGTATTTT
D gene: TRBD1; V gene: TRBV28; J gene: TRBJ1-3; clone size: many; CDR3 protein: CASSADRGTGNTIYF; CDR3 DNA: TGTGCCAGCAGTGCGGACAGGGGGACTGGAAACACCATATATTTT
D gene: TRBD2; V gene: TRBV20-1; J gene: TRBJ2-4; clone size: many; CDR3 protein: CSANNQREGAKNIQYF; CDR3 DNA: TGCAGTGCTAACAACCAGCGGGAGGGGGCCAAAAACATTCAGTACTTC
D gene: NA; V gene: TRBV2; J gene: TRBJ2-7; clone size: few; CDR3 protein: CASSESETYEQYF; CDR3 DNA: TGTGCCAGCAGTGAAAGTGAGACCTACGAGCAGTACTTC
D gene: NA; V gene: TRBV29-1; J gene: TRBJ2-1; clone size: NA; CDR3 protein: CSGRLPPNNEQFF; CDR3 DNA: TGCAGCGGCAGACTTCCTCCGAACAATGAGCAGTTCTTC
D gene: TRBD2; V gene: TRBV28; J gene: TRBJ2-5; clone size: few; CDR3 protein: CASSRGGRETQYF; CDR3 DNA: TGTGCCAGCAGTCGGGGGGGTCGAGAGACCCAGTACTTC
D gene: TRBD1; V gene: TRBV29-1; J gene: TRBJ2-5; clone size: NA; CDR3 protein: CSVEPGTGSKETQYF; CDR3 DNA: TGCAGCGTTGAACCCGGGACAGGGTCCAAAGAGACCCAGTACTTC
D gene: NA; V gene: TRBV3-1; J gene: TRBJ2-3; clone size: many; CDR3 protein: CASSPRGITDTQYF; CDR3 DNA: TGTGCCAGCAGCCCCCGGGGGATCACAGATACGCAGTATTTT
D gene: NA; V gene: TRBV7-6; J gene: TRBJ2-3; clone size: NA; CDR3 protein: CASSLALAYTDTQYF; CDR3 DNA: TGTGCCAGCAGCTTAGCGCTTGCGTACACAGATACGCAGTATTTT
D gene: NA; V gene: TRBV20-1; J gene: TRBJ2-4; clone size: many; CDR3 protein: CSARETAKNIQYF; CDR3 DNA: TGCAGTGCTAGGGAAACAGCCAAAAACATTCAGTACTTC
D gene: NA; V gene: TRBV28; J gene: TRBJ1-5; clone size: NA; CDR3 protein: CASRQQTGLYQPQHF; CDR3 DNA: TGTGCCAGCAGGCAGCAGACAGGACTCTATCAGCCCCAGCATTTT
D gene: NA; V gene: TRBV2; J gene: TRBJ1-1; clone size: NA; CDR3 protein: CASSPRRDRKAFF; CDR3 DNA: TGTGCCAGCAGCCCTCGTCGAGACAGAAAAGCTTTCTTT